A selection of T cell receptor beta chains follows, all from one sample in a study of sequential checkpoint blockade in melanoma. The protocol was immunoSEQ multiplex PCR, while the TCRdb copy is restricted to in-frame clones and leaves out a portion. The table has roughly 10,000 clones, around 73% seen once. The source material was CD8+ T cells sorted from blood (inferred from file names), sampled from a patient given nivolumab and ipilimumab in sequence. These receptors came from a human donor with melanoma. Each CDR3 is given with its conserved first and last residue. D genes are given only for firm matches. Some rows mark clone size as missing; the rest say once, few, many or name a class of expanded clone.

NA,TRBJ2-1,once,TRBV30,TGTGCCTGGAGTAGAGCGATCGGGGGTATCTCCTACAATGAGCAGTTCTTC,CAWSRAIGGISYNEQFF
NA,TRBJ2-1,NA,TRBV9,TGTGCCAGCAGCTCACGAGGGGGCTCCTACAATGAGCAGTTCTTC,CASSSRGGSYNEQFF
NA,TRBJ1-1,NA,TRBV7-3,TGTGCCAGCAGCTTATACGGGGGCACTGAAGCTTTCTTT,CASSLYGGTEAFF
NA,TRBJ2-7,few,TRBV6-1,TGTGCCAGCAGTGAAGCAGGGCGGGGCTCCTACGAGCAGTACTTC,CASSEAGRGSYEQYF
NA,TRBJ2-5,few,TRBV28,TGTGCCAGCAGTTTATCCCTGGAGACCCAGTACTTC,CASSLSLETQYF
NA,TRBJ2-2,NA,TRBV25-1,TGTGCCAGCAGTCGGGCCGGGGAGCTGTTTTTT,CASSRAGELFF
TRBD1,TRBJ1-1,NA,TRBV29-1,TGCAGCATCGACAGGGGGCGCGGGGGCACTGAAGCTTTCTTT,CSIDRGRGGTEAFF
TRBD1,TRBJ1-3,few,TRBV19,TGTGCCAGTAGTAACCCCCGGACAGGGGGAGGAAACACCATATATTTT,CASSNPRTGGGNTIYF
TRBD2,TRBJ2-7,NA,TRBV9,TGTGCCAGCAGCAGCGGGGGAGCCTACGAGCAGTACTTC,CASSSGGAYEQYF
NA,TRBJ2-1,NA,TRBV7-9,TGTGCCAGCAGCTTAGTGGCCCGAGAGCAGTTCTTC,CASSLVAREQFF
NA,TRBJ2-2,NA,TRBV9,TGTGCCAGCAGCGTAAACGCGCGGGAAGACACCGGGGAGCTGTTTTTT,CASSVNAREDTGELFF
TRBD2,TRBJ2-5,NA,TRBV6-4,TGTGCCAGCAGTAAGACCTCAGCGGGAGGCGAGACCCAGTACTTC,CASSKTSAGGETQYF
TRBD2,TRBJ2-3,NA,TRBV19,TGTGCCAGTAGTATAGTCCCTAGCGGTAGCACAGATACGCAGTATTTT,CASSIVPSGSTDTQYF
NA,TRBJ2-5,NA,TRBV7-2,TGTGCCAGCAGCGGCCCACTTGATCTAGCAGAGGAGACCCAGTACTTC,CASSGPLDLAEETQYF
TRBD1,TRBJ1-2,once,TRBV4-1,TGCGCCAGCAGCCAAGAAGGACAGGGGGCTAGAGCTAACTATGGCTACACCTTC,CASSQEGQGARANYGYTF
TRBD1,TRBJ2-7,few,TRBV29-1,TGCAGCGTGGCCGGGACAGGGAGCGAGCAGTACTTC,CSVAGTGSEQYF
TRBD2,TRBJ2-7,NA,TRBV7-8,TGTGCCAGCAGCTTAACGGGAGGGCGGTACTACGAGCAGTACTTC,CASSLTGGRYYEQYF
NA,TRBJ2-1,NA,TRBV7-6,TGTGCCAGCAGCTTAGGCGGGAACGATGAGCAGTTCTTC,CASSLGGNDEQFF
NA,TRBJ2-7,NA,TRBV30,TGTGCCTGGAGCCAGGGACTCTACGAGCAGTACTTC,CAWSQGLYEQYF
NA,TRBJ1-6,NA,TRBV19,TGTGCCAGTAGTCGGGGACAAGATAATTCACCCCTCCACTTT,CASSRGQDNSPLHF
TRBD2,TRBJ2-1,NA,TRBV19,TGTGCCAGTAGTAGGAGCCCCGGGACTAGCGGATTCTCCTACAATGAGCAGTTCTTC,CASSRSPGTSGFSYNEQFF
NA,TRBJ2-3,few,TRBV11-1,TGTGCCAGCAGCTTAGTGAACGGAGAAAACACAGATACGCAGTATTTT,CASSLVNGENTDTQYF
NA,TRBJ1-1,NA,TRBV7-9,TGTGCCAGCAGCCCTCGGGGGGTATACACTGAAGCTTTCTTT,CASSPRGVYTEAFF
TRBD2,TRBJ2-1,NA,TRBV5-1,TGCGCCAGCAGCTTCGAAGCGGGGGGTCACAATGAGCAGTTCTTC,CASSFEAGGHNEQFF
NA,TRBJ2-1,NA,TRBV9,TGTGCCAGCAGCGCCGAGAGGGATAATGAGCAGTTCTTC,CASSAERDNEQFF
TRBD1,TRBJ2-7,NA,TRBV6-6,TGTGCCAGCAGCCTCCCCGGGACAGGCTTCTACGAGCAGTACTTC,CASSLPGTGFYEQYF
NA,TRBJ2-7,NA,TRBV6-4,TGTGCCAGCAGTGACTCTCTGGAGGGAAATTGCGAGCAGTACTTC,CASSDSLEGNCEQYF
TRBD1,TRBJ1-3,NA,TRBV15,TGTGCCACCAGCAGAAAGGACAGGGAAGTGTTGAAATTTGGAAACACCATATATTTT,CATSRKDREVLKFGNTIYF
TRBD1,TRBJ1-2,few,TRBV5-5,TGTGCCAGCAGCTCTTGGACAGGATACTATGGCTACACCTTC,CASSSWTGYYGYTF
TRBD2,TRBJ2-1,NA,TRBV29-1,TGCAGCGTTGAAGGACTAGCGGGGGGCCTCAGCTCCTACAATGAGCAGTTCTTC,CSVEGLAGGLSSYNEQFF
NA,TRBJ2-7,NA,TRBV27,TGTGCCAGTTGTCGGACTCTACGTGGCGAGCAGTACTTC,CASCRTLRGEQYF
TRBD1,TRBJ2-6,NA,TRBV5-6,TGTGCCAGCAGCTTGGCAAGGGGGCGTGATAATACTGGGGCCAACGTCCTGACTTTC,CASSLARGRDNTGANVLTF
TRBD2,TRBJ2-3,NA,TRBV9,TGTGCCAGCAGCGTAGGGGGGTGGGACTACTACACAGATACGCAGTATTTT,CASSVGGWDYYTDTQYF
NA,TRBJ2-7,NA,TRBV30,TGTGCCGGGGCGTCAGCGCTGACCTACGAGCAGTACTTC,CAGASALTYEQYF
TRBD1,TRBJ1-5,NA,TRBV6-1,TGTGCCAGCAGTGTGAAGGACAGGGTCCTTCGGGAGCCCCAGCATTTT,CASSVKDRVLREPQHF
TRBD2,TRBJ2-7,NA,TRBV7-3,TGTGCCAGCAGCCGGCGGGGGTACCACTCCTACGAGCAGTACTTC,CASSRRGYHSYEQYF
NA,TRBJ1-5,NA,TRBV27,TGTGCCAGCTCTAACGAGCCTCTAAGCAATCAGCCCCAGCATTTT,CASSNEPLSNQPQHF
TRBD1,TRBJ2-3,NA,TRBV9,TGTGCCAGCAGCGTAGAGGGGGCATCCGATACGCAGTATTTT,CASSVEGASDTQYF
NA,TRBJ2-7,once,TRBV30,TGTGCCTGGAGTGTCGGGACTGGACTCTACGAGCAGTACTTC,CAWSVGTGLYEQYF
NA,TRBJ2-3,few,TRBV29-1,TGCAGCGTTGTGGGCAGGGATAGCACAGATACGCAGTATTTT,CSVVGRDSTDTQYF
NA,TRBJ2-3,NA,TRBV9,TGTGCCAGCAGCGCCCCCGGGTTATCTAGCACAGATACGCAGTATTTT,CASSAPGLSSTDTQYF
NA,TRBJ1-1,NA,TRBV13,TGTGCCAGCAGCTCCAGGGGCGGAATGAACACTGAAGCTTTCTTT,CASSSRGGMNTEAFF
TRBD1,TRBJ2-7,once,TRBV30,TGTGCCCAAGGACAGGGAGGTCGGTACGAGCAGTACTTC,CAQGQGGRYEQYF
TRBD1,TRBJ1-4,NA,TRBV15,TGTGCCACCAGAGGACAGGGGGCCCGGGAAAAACTGTTTTTT,CATRGQGAREKLFF
TRBD1,TRBJ1-2,few,TRBV11-3,TGTGCCAGCAGCTCTTGGACAGGATACTATGGCTACACCTTC,CASSSWTGYYGYTF
NA,TRBJ1-3,NA,TRBV18,TGTGCCAGCTCACCACGACATCCGGACACCATATATTTT,CASSPRHPDTIYF
NA,TRBJ2-7,NA,TRBV6-5,TGTGCCAGCAGTTACTATCCAGGTAAGAGCTACGAGCAGTACTTC,CASSYYPGKSYEQYF